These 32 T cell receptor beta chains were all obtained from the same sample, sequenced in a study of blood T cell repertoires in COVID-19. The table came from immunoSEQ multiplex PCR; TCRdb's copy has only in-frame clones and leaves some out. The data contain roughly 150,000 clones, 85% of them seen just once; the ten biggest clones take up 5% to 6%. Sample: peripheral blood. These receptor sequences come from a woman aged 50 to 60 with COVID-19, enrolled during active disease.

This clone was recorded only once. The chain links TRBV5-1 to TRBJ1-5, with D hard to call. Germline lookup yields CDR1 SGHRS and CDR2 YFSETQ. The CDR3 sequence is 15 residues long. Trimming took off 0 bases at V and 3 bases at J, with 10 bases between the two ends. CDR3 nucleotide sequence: TGCGCCAGCAGCTTGGTCTTATGTCCCAATCAGCCCCAGCATTTT. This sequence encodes CASSLVLCPNQPQHF.

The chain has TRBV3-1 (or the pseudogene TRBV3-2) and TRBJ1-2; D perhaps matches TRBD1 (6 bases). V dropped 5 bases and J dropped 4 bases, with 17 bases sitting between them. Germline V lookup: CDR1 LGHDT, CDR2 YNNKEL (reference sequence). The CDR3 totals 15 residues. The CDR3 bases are TGTGCCAGCAGCTCCCTCGCGGGGGCGGGCTATGGCTACACCTTC. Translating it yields CASSSLAGAGYGYTF.

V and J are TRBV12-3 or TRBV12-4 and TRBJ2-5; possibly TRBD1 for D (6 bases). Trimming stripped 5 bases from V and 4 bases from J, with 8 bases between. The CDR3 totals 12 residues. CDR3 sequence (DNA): TGTGCCAGCAGTGAAGGGGGAGAGACCCAGTACTTC. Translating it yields CASSEGGETQYF.

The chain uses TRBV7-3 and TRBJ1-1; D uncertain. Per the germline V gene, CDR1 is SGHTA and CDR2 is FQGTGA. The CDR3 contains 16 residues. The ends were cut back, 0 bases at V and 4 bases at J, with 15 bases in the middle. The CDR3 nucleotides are TGTGCCAGCAGCTTAACGGGCGCGAGTGTGACCACTGAAGCTTTCTTT. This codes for CASSLTGASVTTEAFF.

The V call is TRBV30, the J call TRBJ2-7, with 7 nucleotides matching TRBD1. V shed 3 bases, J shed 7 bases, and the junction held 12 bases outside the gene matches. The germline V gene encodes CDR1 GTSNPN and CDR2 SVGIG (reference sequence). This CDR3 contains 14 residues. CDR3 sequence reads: CAWRKPDRVGEQYF. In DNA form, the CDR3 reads TGTGCCTGGAGGAAACCTGACAGGGTTGGGGAGCAGTACTTC.

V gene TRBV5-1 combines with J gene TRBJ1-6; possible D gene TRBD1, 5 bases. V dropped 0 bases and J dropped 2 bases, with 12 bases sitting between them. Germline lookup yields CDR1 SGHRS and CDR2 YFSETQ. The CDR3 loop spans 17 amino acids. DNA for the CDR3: TGCGCCAGCAGCTTGGACCCCCCAGGGACCTATAATTCACCCCTCCACTTT. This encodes CASSLDPPGTYNSPLHF.

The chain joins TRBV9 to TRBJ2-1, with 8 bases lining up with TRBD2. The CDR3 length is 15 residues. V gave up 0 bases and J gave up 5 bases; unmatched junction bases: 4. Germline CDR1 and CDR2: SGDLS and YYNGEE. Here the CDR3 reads CASSVEGTRNNEQFF. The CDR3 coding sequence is TGTGCCAGCAGCGTAGAGGGGACTAGAAACAATGAGCAGTTCTTC.

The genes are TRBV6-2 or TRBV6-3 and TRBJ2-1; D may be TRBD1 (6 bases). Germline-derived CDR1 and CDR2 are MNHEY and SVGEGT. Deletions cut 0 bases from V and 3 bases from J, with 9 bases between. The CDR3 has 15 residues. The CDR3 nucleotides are TGTGCCAGCAGTTACTCTGGGACATTCTACAATGAGCAGTTCTTC. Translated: CASSYSGTFYNEQFF.

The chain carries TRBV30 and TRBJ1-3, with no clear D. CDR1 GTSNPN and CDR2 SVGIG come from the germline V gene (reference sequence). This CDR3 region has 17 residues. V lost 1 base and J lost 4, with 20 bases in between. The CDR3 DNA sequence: TGTGCCTGGAGTGGCCTCGGACTGGGTTTCACCGGAAACACCATATATTTT. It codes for CAWSGLGLGFTGNTIYF.

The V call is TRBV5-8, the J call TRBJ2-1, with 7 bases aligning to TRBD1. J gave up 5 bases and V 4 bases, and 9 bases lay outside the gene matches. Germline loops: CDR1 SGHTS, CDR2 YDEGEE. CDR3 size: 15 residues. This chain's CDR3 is CASSVRTGVNNEQFF. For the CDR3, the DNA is TGTGCCAGCAGCGTAAGGACAGGAGTTAACAATGAGCAGTTCTTC.

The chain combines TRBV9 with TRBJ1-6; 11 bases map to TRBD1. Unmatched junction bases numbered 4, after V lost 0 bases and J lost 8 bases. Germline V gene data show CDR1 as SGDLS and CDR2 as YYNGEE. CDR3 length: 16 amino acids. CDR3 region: CASSVGPGQGDSPLHF. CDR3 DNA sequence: TGTGCCAGCAGCGTAGGCCCGGGACAGGGGGATTCACCCCTCCACTTT. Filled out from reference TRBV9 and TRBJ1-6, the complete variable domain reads DSGVTQTPKHLITATGQRVTLRCSPRSGDLSVYWYQQSLDQGLQFLIQYYNGEERAKGNILERFSAQQFPDLHSELNLSSLELGDSALYFCASSVGPGQGDSPLHFGNGTRLTVT.

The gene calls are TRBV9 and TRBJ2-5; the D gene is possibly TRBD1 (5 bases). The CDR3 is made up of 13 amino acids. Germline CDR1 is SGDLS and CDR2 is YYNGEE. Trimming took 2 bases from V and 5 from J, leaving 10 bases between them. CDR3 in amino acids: CASSVRVWETQYF. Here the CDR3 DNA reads TGTGCCAGCAGCGTCAGGGTCTGGGAGACCCAGTACTTC.

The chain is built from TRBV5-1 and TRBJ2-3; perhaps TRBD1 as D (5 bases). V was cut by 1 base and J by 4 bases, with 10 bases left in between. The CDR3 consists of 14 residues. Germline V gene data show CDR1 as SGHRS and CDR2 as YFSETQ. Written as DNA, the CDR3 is TGCGCCAGCAGCTTGAATCAGGGCTCAGATACGCAGTATTTT. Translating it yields CASSLNQGSDTQYF.

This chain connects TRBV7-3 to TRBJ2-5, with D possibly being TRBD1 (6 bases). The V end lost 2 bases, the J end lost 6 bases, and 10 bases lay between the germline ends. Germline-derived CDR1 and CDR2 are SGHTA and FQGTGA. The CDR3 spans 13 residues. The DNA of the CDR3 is TGTGCCAGCAGCTTAGCCCAGGGGAAGACCCAGTACTTC. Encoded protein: CASSLAQGKTQYF.

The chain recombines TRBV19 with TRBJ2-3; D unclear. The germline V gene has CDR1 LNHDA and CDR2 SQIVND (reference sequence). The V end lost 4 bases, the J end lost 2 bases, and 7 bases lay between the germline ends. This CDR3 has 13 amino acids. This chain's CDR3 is CASSTQITDTQYF. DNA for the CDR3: TGTGCCAGTAGTACGCAGATCACAGATACGCAGTATTTT.

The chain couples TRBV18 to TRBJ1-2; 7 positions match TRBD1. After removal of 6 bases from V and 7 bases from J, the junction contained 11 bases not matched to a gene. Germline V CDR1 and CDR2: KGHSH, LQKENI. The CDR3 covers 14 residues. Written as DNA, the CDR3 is TGTGCCAGCTCCCCAAAAGACAGGGCTCCTGGCTACACCTTC. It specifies CASSPKDRAPGYTF.

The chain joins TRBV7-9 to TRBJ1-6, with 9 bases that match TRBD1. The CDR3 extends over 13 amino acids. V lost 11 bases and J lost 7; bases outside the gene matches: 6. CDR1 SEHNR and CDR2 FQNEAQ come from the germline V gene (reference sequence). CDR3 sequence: CAAQGTGNSPLHF. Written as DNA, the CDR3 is TGTGCCGCCCAAGGGACAGGGAATTCACCCCTCCACTTT.

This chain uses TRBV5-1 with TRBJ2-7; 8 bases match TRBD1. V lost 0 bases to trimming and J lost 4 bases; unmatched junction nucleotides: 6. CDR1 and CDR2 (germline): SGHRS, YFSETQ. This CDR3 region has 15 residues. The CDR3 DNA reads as TGCGCCAGCAGCTTGGTGGCAGGGGGCCTTTACGAGCAGTACTTC. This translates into CASSLVAGGLYEQYF.

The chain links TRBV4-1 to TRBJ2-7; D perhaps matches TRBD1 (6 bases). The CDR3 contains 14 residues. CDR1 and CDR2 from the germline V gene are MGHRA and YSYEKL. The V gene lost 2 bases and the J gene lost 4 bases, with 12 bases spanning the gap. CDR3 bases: TGCGCCAGCAGCCAACTACAGGGTTTGTACGAGCAGTACTTC. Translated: CASSQLQGLYEQYF.

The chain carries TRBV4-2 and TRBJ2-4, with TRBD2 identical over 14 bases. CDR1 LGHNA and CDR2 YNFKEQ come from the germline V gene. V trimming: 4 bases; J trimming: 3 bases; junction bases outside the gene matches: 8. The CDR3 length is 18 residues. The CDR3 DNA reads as TGTGCCAGCAGCCTGAAGACTAGCGGGGGGGCGGTCAAAAACATTCAGTACTTC. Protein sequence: CASSLKTSGGAVKNIQYF.

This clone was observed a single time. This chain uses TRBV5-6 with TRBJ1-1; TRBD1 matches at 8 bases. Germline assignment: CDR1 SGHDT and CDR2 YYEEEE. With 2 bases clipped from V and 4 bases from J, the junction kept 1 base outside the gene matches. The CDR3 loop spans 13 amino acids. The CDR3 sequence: CASSLQGVTEAFF. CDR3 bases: TGTGCCAGCAGCTTACAGGGGGTCACTGAAGCTTTCTTT.

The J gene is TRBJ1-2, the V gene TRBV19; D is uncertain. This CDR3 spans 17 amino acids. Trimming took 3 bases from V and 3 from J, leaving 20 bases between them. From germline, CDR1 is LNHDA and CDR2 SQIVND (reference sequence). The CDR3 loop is CASSINYQPGFDYGYTF. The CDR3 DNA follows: TGTGCCAGTAGTATCAACTACCAACCCGGGTTCGACTATGGCTACACCTTC. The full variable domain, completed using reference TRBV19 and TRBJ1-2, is DGGITQSPKYLFRKEGQNVTLSCEQNLNHDAMYWYRQDPGQGLRLIYYSQIVNDFQKGDIAEGYSVSREKKESFPLTVTSAQKNPTAFYLCASSINYQPGFDYGYTFGSGTRLTVV.

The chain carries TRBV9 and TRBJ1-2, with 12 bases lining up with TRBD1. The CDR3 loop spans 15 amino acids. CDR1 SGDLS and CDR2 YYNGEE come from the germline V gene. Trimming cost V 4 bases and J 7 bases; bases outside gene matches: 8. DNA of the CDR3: TGTGCCAGCAGCCCTTGGGACAGGGGGCAGGGTGGCTACACCTTC. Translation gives CASSPWDRGQGGYTF.

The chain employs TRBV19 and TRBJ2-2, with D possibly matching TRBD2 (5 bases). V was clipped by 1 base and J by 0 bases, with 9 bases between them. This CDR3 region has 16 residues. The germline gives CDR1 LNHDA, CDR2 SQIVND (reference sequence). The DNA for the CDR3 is TGTGCCAGTAGTATAGCATCGGGGACGAACACCGGGGAGCTGTTTTTT. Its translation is CASSIASGTNTGELFF.

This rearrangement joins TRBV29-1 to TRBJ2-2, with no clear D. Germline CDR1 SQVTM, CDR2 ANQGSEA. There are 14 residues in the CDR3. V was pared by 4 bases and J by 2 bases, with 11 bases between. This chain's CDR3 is CSVGPLLNTGELFF. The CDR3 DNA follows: TGCAGCGTTGGTCCCCTTCTCAACACCGGGGAGCTGTTTTTT.

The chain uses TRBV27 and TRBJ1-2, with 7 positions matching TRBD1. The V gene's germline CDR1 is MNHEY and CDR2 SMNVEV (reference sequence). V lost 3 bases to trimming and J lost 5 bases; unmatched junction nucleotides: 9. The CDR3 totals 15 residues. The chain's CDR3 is CASSLDPGQRYGYTF. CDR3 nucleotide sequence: TGTGCCAGCAGTTTGGACCCGGGACAGCGGTATGGCTACACCTTC.

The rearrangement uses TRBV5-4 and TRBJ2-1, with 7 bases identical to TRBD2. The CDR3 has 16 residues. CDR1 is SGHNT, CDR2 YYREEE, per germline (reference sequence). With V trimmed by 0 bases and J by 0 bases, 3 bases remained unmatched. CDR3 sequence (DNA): TGTGCCAGCAGCTTGGGGGGGGGTCGCTCCTACAATGAGCAGTTCTTC. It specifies CASSLGGGRSYNEQFF.

As DNA, the CDR3 is TGTGCCACCAGTGCTCGGACAGGGGGAAAGTCAACTAATGAAAAACTGTTTTTT. This gives the protein CATSARTGGKSTNEKLFF. The V gene is TRBV24-1, the J gene TRBJ1-4; 10 bases fit TRBD1. The CDR3 contains 18 residues. Germline V lookup: CDR1 KGHDR, CDR2 SFDVKD. With 5 bases clipped from V and 0 bases from J, the junction kept 8 bases outside the gene matches.

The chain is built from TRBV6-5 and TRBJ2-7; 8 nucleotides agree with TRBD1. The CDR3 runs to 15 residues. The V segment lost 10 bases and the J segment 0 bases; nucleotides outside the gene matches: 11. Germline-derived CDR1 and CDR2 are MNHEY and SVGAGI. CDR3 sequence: CATLFRDRFSYEQYF. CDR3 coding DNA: TGTGCCACCCTATTCCGGGACAGGTTCTCCTACGAGCAGTACTTC.

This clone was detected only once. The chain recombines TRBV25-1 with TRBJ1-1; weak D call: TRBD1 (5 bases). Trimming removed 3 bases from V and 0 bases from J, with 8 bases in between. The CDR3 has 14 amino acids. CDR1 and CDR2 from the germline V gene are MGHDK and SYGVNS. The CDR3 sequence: CASSDWTLNTEAFF. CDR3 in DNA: TGTGCCAGCAGTGACTGGACACTGAACACTGAAGCTTTCTTT.

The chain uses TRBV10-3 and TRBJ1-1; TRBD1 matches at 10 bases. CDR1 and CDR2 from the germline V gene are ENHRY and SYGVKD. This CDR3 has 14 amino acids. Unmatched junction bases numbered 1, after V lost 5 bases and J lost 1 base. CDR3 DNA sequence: TGTGCCATCAGTTGGACAGGGGGGAACACTGAAGCTTTCTTT. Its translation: CAISWTGGNTEAFF.

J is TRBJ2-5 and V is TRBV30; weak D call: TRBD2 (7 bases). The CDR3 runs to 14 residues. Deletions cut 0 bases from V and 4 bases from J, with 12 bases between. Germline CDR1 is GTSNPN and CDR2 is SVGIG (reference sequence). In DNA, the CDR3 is TGTGCCTGGAGTGTAGGGGGGGGCGCAGAGACCCAGTACTTC. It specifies CAWSVGGGAETQYF.